This TCR beta chain was recorded in a study of human T cells and chemical hapten exposure. Whole-study context: The sensitizing agent was 2% DPC, placed on about 2 cm by about 2 cm of upper inner arm skin.

Library construction involved attaching unique molecular identifiers to individual cDNA molecules, which allowed quantitative, reproducible TCR counting. TCRdb analysed the RACE reads with MiXCR anew, one entry per CDR3 protein. The repertoire holds 120,000 or so distinct CDR3 sequences, with roughly an eighth as singletons. Indicated time point: patch test 1, 2 weeks after DPC sensitization. Treatment here: therapeutic diphenylcyclopropenone sensitization with weekly scalp DPC. CDR3 length equals 16 residues. V was clipped by 0 bases and J by 1 base; unmatched bases: 4. Germline V gene data show CDR1 as LGHDT and CDR2 as YNNKEL (reference sequence). As to this clonotype: Its matching antigen is unknown.

General study points: Expanded TCRs showed more large CDR3 clusters than pre-sensitization or healthy control sets.

Sequenced material: whole blood, taken in connection with sensitization to the hapten diphenylcyclopropenone (DPC). This chain connects TRBV3-1 to TRBJ1-1; 8 nucleotides agree with TRBD1. The sequence was obtained from a man between 18 and 29 years old with alopecia areata. Some clones in this sample may be carry-over from other donors' samples. The CDR3 protein is CASSQDRTGKNTEAFF. CDR3 DNA: TGTGCCAGCAGCCAAGATAGGACAGGGAAGAACACTGAAGCTTTCTTT.